A single T cell receptor beta chain is shown here with its context. The antigen is not known. Documented time point: cycle 4 day 1 (C4D1), after more than five weeks of nivolumab. Brentuximab vedotin exposure varied, and every patient relapsed after autologous stem cell transplantation. Best response was recorded as complete response, partial response or progressive disease. The method was immunoSEQ multiplex PCR; TCRdb's version includes in-frame clones alone and lacks a portion of them. The data show about 93,000 clones, roughly 78% seen once. The data originate from a study of PD-1 blockade in classical Hodgkin lymphoma. Study-wide results and caveats: Newly diagnosed patients had baseline TCR diversity that was reportedly lower than that of healthy donors.

Germline V lookup: CDR1 SEHNR, CDR2 FQNEAQ (reference sequence). The CDR3 is 19 amino acids. V was pared by 3 bases and J by 5 bases, with 28 bases between. The sequenced sample was peripheral blood mononuclear cells (PBMCs), obtained before the fourth cycle of nivolumab. This sequence joins TRBV7-9 and TRBJ1-2, with D possibly being TRBD1 (5 bases). This TCR derives from a human donor with classical Hodgkin lymphoma. The CDR3 DNA follows: TGTGCCAGCAGCTTTTCTATCGGGCAGGGCTCGCCCGGAATATATGGCTACACCTTC. It encodes CASSFSIGQGSPGIYGYTF.